This passage covers 11 T cell receptor beta chains from one sample sequenced in a study of shared T cell receptors in the human thymus. The table came from immunoSEQ multiplex PCR; TCRdb's copy has only in-frame clones and leaves some out. This table holds fewer than 700,000 clones, 70% to 90% found once. This same sample was also part of a study on human thymus T cells.

The sequenced sample was thymocytes. Source of these receptors: a boy younger than two with a congenital heart defect.

The rearrangement links TRBV28 to TRBJ2-7, with 8 nucleotides matching TRBD1. The CDR3 totals 14 residues. V shed 8 bases and J 2 bases; nucleotides not matched to a gene: 8. The germline gives CDR1 MDHEN, CDR2 SYDVKM. The CDR3, as DNA: TGTGCCAGCGGGAACCACAGGGGGACCTACGAGCAGTACTTC. Protein sequence: CASGNHRGTYEQYF.

V is TRBV30 and J is TRBJ1-1; TRBD1 is a possible D gene (5 bases). This CDR3 is built from 12 residues. Trimming shortened V by 5 bases and J by 12 bases, and 19 bases separated the two germline ends. CDR1 is GTSNPN and CDR2 is SVGIG in the germline V gene (reference sequence). The CDR3 nucleotides read TGTGCCTGGGGACAACTACAGGCCTCGACTTTCTTT. It encodes CAWGQLQASTFF.

The V call is TRBV15, the J call TRBJ1-2; D uncertain. V dropped 6 bases and J dropped 4 bases, with 12 bases sitting between them. The V gene's germline CDR1 is LNHNV and CDR2 YYDKDF (reference sequence). This CDR3 spans 13 amino acids. The CDR3 coding sequence is TGTGCCACCAGATCACAGACGAGCTATGGCTACACCTTC. Amino acids: CATRSQTSYGYTF.

Turning to this clone: Distinct nucleotide sequences in the sample also encode this CDR3. The rearrangement uses TRBV6-1 and TRBJ2-3; tentative D call: TRBD1 (5 bases). Trimming left V 3 bases short and J 4 bases short, with 5 bases between. The CDR3 totals 12 residues. Germline assignment: CDR1 MNHNS and CDR2 SASEGT. CDR3: CASSDRADTQYF. Here the CDR3 DNA reads TGTGCCAGCAGTGACAGGGCAGATACGCAGTATTTT.

The chain has TRBV28 and TRBJ2-3, with D perhaps matching TRBD2 (6 bases). V lost 7 bases and J lost 4, with 21 bases in between. From germline, CDR1 is MDHEN and CDR2 SYDVKM. This CDR3 spans 16 amino acids. The CDR3 loop reads CASTLGREQGADTQYF. The DNA for the CDR3 is TGTGCCAGCACCTTAGGGCGGGAACAAGGCGCAGATACGCAGTATTTT.

The chain employs TRBV11-2 and TRBJ2-5; D call uncertain. From germline, CDR1 is SGHAT and CDR2 FQNNGV. The V end was cut by 1 base, the J end by 5 bases, with 23 bases between. CDR3 length: 18 residues. CDR3 in amino acids: CASSLGPKRQNLQETQYF. As DNA, the CDR3 is TGTGCCAGCAGCTTAGGCCCCAAAAGACAAAACTTACAGGAGACCCAGTACTTC.

This clone was counted once. The chain uses TRBV18 and TRBJ2-7; TRBD2 might be the D (6 bases). The CDR3 is 13 amino acids. CDR1 and CDR2 (germline): KGHSH, LQKENI. V was pared by 3 bases and J by 6 bases, with 12 bases between. The CDR3: CASSPPERAEQYF. The CDR3 region has the DNA TGTGCCAGCTCACCCCCCGAGCGGGCCGAGCAGTACTTC.

V usage is TRBV6-1 and J usage is TRBJ2-5, with D uncertain. Near its end, the DNA agrees better with TRBJ2-7, so the J call may be wrong. Looked up from germline, CDR1 is MNHNS and CDR2 is SASEGT. This CDR3 has 13 residues. The CDR3 spells CASSERQSYEQYF. The CDR3 DNA sequence: TGTGCCAGCAGTGAACGACAATCCTACGAGCAGTACTTC.

The CDR3 loop is CASRGYNEQFF. Here the CDR3 DNA reads TGTGCCTCGCGGGGATACAATGAGCAGTTCTTC. The chain uses TRBV18 and TRBJ2-1; TRBD2 might be the D (6 bases). V lost 11 bases and J lost 4, with 9 bases in between. The CDR3 extends over 11 amino acids. Germline V gene lookup returns CDR1 KGHSH and CDR2 LQKENI.

CDR3 sequence reads: CASSWGLAGGYEQYF. CDR3 bases: TGTGCCAGCAGTTGGGGACTAGCGGGAGGGTACGAGCAGTACTTC. The genes are TRBV28 and TRBJ2-7, with TRBD2 identical over 16 bases. Germline CDR1 and CDR2: MDHEN and SYDVKM. The CDR3 is 15 amino acids. V shed 4 bases and J 4 bases; nucleotides not matched to a gene: 1. Drawing the rest from reference TRBV28 and TRBJ2-7, the complete variable domain is DVKVTQSSRYLVKRTGEKVFLECVQDMDHENMFWYRQDPGLGLRLIYFSYDVKMKEKGDIPEGYSVSREKKERFSLILESASTNQTSMYLCASSWGLAGGYEQYFGPGTRLTVT.

V usage is TRBV27 and J usage is TRBJ2-2; 14 bases align to TRBD2. The CDR3 sequence is 18 residues long. The germline V gene encodes CDR1 MNHEY and CDR2 SMNVEV (reference sequence). V shed 7 bases, J shed 1 base, and the junction held 8 bases outside the gene matches. CDR3 DNA sequence: TGTGCCAGCACGACTAGCGGGAGGGCCAGACTGAACACCGGGGAGCTGTTTTTT. This gives the protein CASTTSGRARLNTGELFF.